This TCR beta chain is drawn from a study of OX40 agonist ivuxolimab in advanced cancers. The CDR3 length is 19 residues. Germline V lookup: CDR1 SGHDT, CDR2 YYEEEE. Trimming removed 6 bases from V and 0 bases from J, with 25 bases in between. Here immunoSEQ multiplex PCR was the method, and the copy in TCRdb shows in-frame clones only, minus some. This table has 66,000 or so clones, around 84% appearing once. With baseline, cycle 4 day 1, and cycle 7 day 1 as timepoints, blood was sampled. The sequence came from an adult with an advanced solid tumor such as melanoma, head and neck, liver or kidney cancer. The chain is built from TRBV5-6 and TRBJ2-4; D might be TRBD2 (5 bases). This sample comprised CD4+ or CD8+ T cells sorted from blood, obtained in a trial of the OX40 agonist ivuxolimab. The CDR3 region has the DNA TGTGCCAGCACCAATCGGTATAGAGACGGAGGAGGAGCCAAAAACATTCAGTACTTC. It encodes CASTNRYRDGGGAKNIQYF. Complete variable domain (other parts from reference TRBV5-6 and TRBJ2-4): DAGVTQSPTHLIKTRGQQVTLRCSPKSGHDTVSWYQQALGQGPQFIFQYYEEEERQRGNFPDRFSGHQFPNYSSELNVNALLLGDSALYLCASTNRYRDGGGAKNIQYFGAGTRLSVL.